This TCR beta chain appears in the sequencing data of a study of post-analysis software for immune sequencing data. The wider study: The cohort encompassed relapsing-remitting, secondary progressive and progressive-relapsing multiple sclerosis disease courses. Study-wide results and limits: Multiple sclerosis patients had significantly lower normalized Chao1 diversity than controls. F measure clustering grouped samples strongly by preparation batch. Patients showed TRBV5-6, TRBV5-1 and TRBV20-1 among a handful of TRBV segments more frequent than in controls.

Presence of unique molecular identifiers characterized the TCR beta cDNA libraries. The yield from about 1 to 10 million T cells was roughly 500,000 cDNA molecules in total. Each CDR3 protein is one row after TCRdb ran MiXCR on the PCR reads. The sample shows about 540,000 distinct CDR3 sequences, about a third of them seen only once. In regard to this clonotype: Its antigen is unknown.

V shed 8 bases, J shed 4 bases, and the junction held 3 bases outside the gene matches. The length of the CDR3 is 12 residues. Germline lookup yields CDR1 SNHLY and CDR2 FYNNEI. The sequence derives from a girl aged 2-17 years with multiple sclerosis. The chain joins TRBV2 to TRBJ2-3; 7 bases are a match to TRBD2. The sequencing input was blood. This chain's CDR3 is CASRRGADTQYF. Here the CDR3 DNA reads TGTGCCAGCCGACGGGGGGCAGATACGCAGTATTTT.